These 30 T cell receptor beta chains originate from one sample sequenced in a study of T cell therapy after organ transplantation (dated by TCRdb to 2018 to 2020). These receptors have no known antigen. The method behind the library was the immunoSEQ multiplex PCR assay. The clones in this table, taken by TCRdb from immuneACCESS, are in-frame only. Not every clone is retained; where verified, under half of the shortfall comes from an unresolved V gene, and the cause of the rest is unknown. For this sample the table gives over 45,000 clones, of which 85% to 95% were detected only once. Around 3% of the sample goes to the ten largest clones. The sample's time point label is to be understood as: before start of T cell therapy. This specimen consisted of CD8+ T cells from blood, obtained before autologous CMV-specific T cell therapy. The origin of the receptors is a human patient who had received a solid organ transplant and had CMV disease.

This clone is a singleton in its sample. The genes are TRBV6-4 and TRBJ2-1; no clear D. The germline V gene encodes CDR1 MRHNA and CDR2 SNTAGT. The V end lost 3 bases, the J end lost 4 bases, and 7 bases lay between the germline ends. This CDR3 is built from 13 residues. This CDR3 reads CASSDGLYNEQFF. In nucleotides, the CDR3 is TGTGCCAGCAGTGATGGCCTTTACAATGAGCAGTTCTTC.

This clone has just one count. The gene calls are TRBV10-3 and TRBJ1-1; 10 nucleotides align to TRBD1. This CDR3 is built from 15 residues. V trimming: 3 bases; J trimming: 3 bases; junction bases outside the gene matches: 4. Per germline, CDR1 ENHRY and CDR2 SYGVKD. CDR3 bases: TGTGCCATCAGTGACGCCGGGACAGGGGACACTGAAGCTTTCTTT. This gives the protein CAISDAGTGDTEAFF.

The sample holds one count of this clone. The chain joins TRBV29-1 to TRBJ2-1; D is unresolved. Germline assignment: CDR1 SQVTM and CDR2 ANQGSEA. The CDR3 loop spans 12 amino acids. The V end was cut by 1 base, the J end by 5 bases, with 6 bases between. The CDR3 nucleotides read TGCAGCGTTGAAGGTGTCCACAATGAGCAGTTCTTC. Amino acids: CSVEGVHNEQFF.

The rearrangement joins TRBV6-6 to TRBJ2-7; 7 nucleotides align to TRBD1. CDR3 size: 14 residues. In germline, CDR1 is MNHNY, CDR2 SVGAGI (reference sequence). V lost 7 bases and J lost 0; bases outside the gene matches: 6. The CDR3 DNA is TGTGCCAGCAAACCTAGGGACAGCTCCTACGAGCAGTACTTC. This translates into CASKPRDSSYEQYF.

Details on this clone: The junction departs from germline at one end; a sequencing error may be responsible. This sequence joins TRBV4-2 and TRBJ2-3; 7 bases are shared with TRBD2. CDR3 size: 18 residues. Germline values: CDR1 LGHNA, CDR2 YNFKEQ. CDR3 protein: CASSQVLLAGTSTDTHYF. For the CDR3, the DNA is TGTGCCAGCAGCCAAGTCCTTTTAGCGGGTACTAGCACAGATACGCATTATTTT.

The J gene is TRBJ2-2, the V gene TRBV4-1; no definite D call. Looked up from germline, CDR1 is MGHRA and CDR2 is YSYEKL. CDR3 length: 15 residues. V was cut by 3 bases and J by 8 bases, with 16 bases left in between. CDR3 nucleotide sequence: TGCGCCAGCAGCCATGGAAAGACAAAGACGGGGGAGCTGTTTTTT. Amino acids: CASSHGKTKTGELFF.

V is TRBV19 and J is TRBJ2-7, with no clear D. The V end lost 1 base, the J end lost 6 bases, and 10 bases lay between the germline ends. Looked up from germline, CDR1 is LNHDA and CDR2 is SQIVND (reference sequence). The length of the CDR3 is 13 residues. CDR3 residues: CASSIVPISEQYF. Here the CDR3 DNA reads TGTGCCAGTAGTATAGTACCTATCTCCGAGCAGTACTTC.

The CDR3 nucleotides are TGTGCCACCAGCAGCTCTAGCGGGAGCACAGATACGCAGTATTTT. Its translation: CATSSSSGSTDTQYF. J is TRBJ2-3 and V is TRBV15; 8 bases are a match to TRBD2. V dropped 3 bases and J dropped 0; count of bases not matched to a gene: 2. Germline values: CDR1 LNHNV, CDR2 YYDKDF (reference sequence). This CDR3 contains 15 residues.

The chain uses TRBV5-4 and TRBJ2-7; D ambiguous. CDR1 is SGHNT, CDR2 YYREEE, per germline (reference sequence). The CDR3 extends over 14 amino acids. V lost 2 bases and J lost 0, with 9 bases in between. The CDR3 reads CASSLGDRSYEQYF. The CDR3 DNA sequence: TGTGCCAGCAGCTTAGGAGACCGCTCCTACGAGCAGTACTTC.

V gene TRBV10-3 combines with J gene TRBJ2-3, with 11 nucleotides matching TRBD2. The CDR3 totals 14 residues. With V trimmed by 10 bases and J by 9 bases, 12 bases remained unmatched. Germline CDR1 and CDR2: ENHRY and SYGVKD. CDR3 nucleotide sequence: TGTGCCACCGAAACAGGGACTAGCGGATTAACGCAGTATTTT. Residues: CATETGTSGLTQYF.

V is TRBV6-1 and J is TRBJ1-2; D remains unclear. Germline V CDR1 and CDR2: MNHNS, SASEGT. The CDR3 consists of 16 residues. V shed 4 bases and J shed 6 bases, with 21 bases lying between them. This CDR3 is CASSVVREQTNDGYTF. The DNA of the CDR3 is TGTGCCAGCAGTGTAGTCCGGGAACAGACCAATGATGGCTACACCTTC.

The chain employs TRBV27 and TRBJ1-1; 7 nucleotides align to TRBD1. This CDR3 spans 14 amino acids. With V trimmed by 2 bases and J by 4 bases, 4 bases remained unmatched. Germline-derived CDR1 and CDR2 are MNHEY and SMNVEV (reference sequence). The CDR3 loop is CASSLTGVSTEAFF. The CDR3 DNA sequence: TGTGCCAGCAGTTTAACAGGGGTGAGCACTGAAGCTTTCTTT.

The CDR3 region is CASSLDRQPSTDTQYF. DNA of the CDR3: TGCGCCAGCAGCTTGGACAGACAGCCTAGCACAGATACGCAGTATTTT. The V and J genes are TRBV5-1 and TRBJ2-3; maybe TRBD1 (5 bases). The V end lost 0 bases, the J end lost 0 bases, and 11 bases lay between the germline ends. The CDR3 has 16 residues. Germline V lookup: CDR1 SGHRS, CDR2 YFSETQ.

J is TRBJ2-1 and V is TRBV2, with D possibly being TRBD2 (5 bases). Trimming removed 6 bases at V and 10 bases at J, with 13 bases between. There are 12 residues in the CDR3. The germline gives CDR1 SNHLY, CDR2 FYNNEI. The CDR3 sequence is CASSRGSQEQFF. Here the CDR3 DNA reads TGTGCCAGCAGCAGAGGGTCGCAAGAGCAGTTCTTC.

This chain uses TRBV6-5 with TRBJ1-5; D uncertain. Germline V gene data show CDR1 as MNHEY and CDR2 as SVGAGI. There are 14 residues in the CDR3. With 7 bases removed from V and 5 bases from J, the gap between germline ends came to 15 bases. The CDR3 nucleotides are TGTGCCAGCAACATATACAGTCACGATCAGCCCCAGCATTTT. Residues: CASNIYSHDQPQHF.

The chain combines TRBV7-3 with TRBJ2-3; no clear D. Per germline, CDR1 SGHTA and CDR2 FQGTGA. V was pared by 5 bases and J by 2 bases, with 14 bases between. CDR3 length: 15 amino acids. The CDR3 region has the DNA TGTGCCAGCAGCCTCACCCCGCCGCACACAGATACGCAGTATTTT. The encoded protein is CASSLTPPHTDTQYF.

This chain uses TRBV5-6 with TRBJ2-7; possible D gene TRBD2, 6 bases. CDR1 is SGHDT, CDR2 YYEEEE, per germline. The CDR3 length is 14 residues. V shed 6 bases and J shed 0 bases, with 13 bases lying between them. Written as DNA, the CDR3 is TGTGCCAGCAACCTTGGGGGGAACTCCTACGAGCAGTACTTC. Translated, it gives CASNLGGNSYEQYF.

The chain employs TRBV12-5 and TRBJ1-5, with TRBD1 identical over 7 bases. V dropped 2 bases and J dropped 4; count of bases not matched to a gene: 8. Germline loops: CDR1 LGHNT, CDR2 FRNRAP. The CDR3 runs 16 residues. The CDR3, as DNA: TGTGCTAGTGGTTTGTTCGCCTCCAGGGGGAATCAGCCCCAGCATTTT. Its protein is CASGLFASRGNQPQHF.

The chain recombines TRBV7-9 with TRBJ2-6; 7 bases line up with TRBD1. CDR1 and CDR2 (germline): SEHNR, FQNEAQ (reference sequence). The CDR3 has 17 amino acids. Losses at the gene ends were 1 base for V and 5 bases for J; bases not matched to a gene: 8. This CDR3 reads CASSLGNRGSRANVLTF. The DNA for the CDR3 is TGTGCCAGCAGCTTAGGGAACAGGGGCTCGAGGGCCAACGTCCTGACTTTC.

This clone is judged medium-sized (0.01 to 0.1%). This chain connects TRBV29-1 to TRBJ2-7, with TRBD2 matching 12 bases. The CDR3 covers 13 residues. The V and J ends lost 7 bases and 3 bases, in that order; junction bases with no gene match: 4. Germline V gene data show CDR1 as SQVTM and CDR2 as ANQGSEA. The CDR3 DNA follows: TGCAGCGCCGAGACTAGCGGGGGCTACGAGCAGTACTTC. Translating it yields CSAETSGGYEQYF.

The count of this clone is one. The chain is built from TRBV19 and TRBJ1-2; tentative D call: TRBD1 (6 bases). V shed 8 bases and J shed 0 bases, with 10 bases lying between them. Looked up from germline, CDR1 is LNHDA and CDR2 is SQIVND (reference sequence). The CDR3 loop spans 13 amino acids. CDR3 protein: CASRDISNYGYTF. CDR3 sequence (DNA): TGTGCCAGTCGGGACATCTCTAACTATGGCTACACCTTC.

J is TRBJ2-5 and V is TRBV9; the match to TRBD2 covers 11 bases. The CDR3 has 15 amino acids. The junction had 3 bases not matched to a gene; V was cut back by 4 bases and J by 1 base. Germline V gene sequence: CDR1 SGDLS, CDR2 YYNGEE. The CDR3 nucleotides are TGTGCCAGCAGCATTGGGACTAGCGGCCAAGAGACCCAGTACTTC. This translates into CASSIGTSGQETQYF.

V and J are TRBV5-6 and TRBJ2-7; D is possibly TRBD1 or TRBD2 (5 bases each). V gave up 0 bases and J gave up 1 base, with 14 bases separating them. The CDR3 sequence is 16 residues long. Per germline, CDR1 SGHDT and CDR2 YYEEEE. DNA for the CDR3: TGTGCCAGCAGCTTGGCCGGGGCAGGGCTTTCCTACGAGCAGTACTTC. Residues: CASSLAGAGLSYEQYF.

The rearrangement uses TRBV4-2 and TRBJ2-5; D is tentatively TRBD1 or TRBD2 (5 bases each). V gave up 0 bases and J gave up 5 bases, with 19 bases separating them. The germline V gene encodes CDR1 LGHNA and CDR2 YNFKEQ. This CDR3 spans 17 amino acids. Here the CDR3 DNA reads TGTGCCAGCAGCCAAGACTGGGGCGGGTTCGAAGACGAGACCCAGTACTTC. Its protein is CASSQDWGGFEDETQYF.

In its sample, this clone was seen once. This chain connects TRBV15 to TRBJ1-2; D possibly corresponds to TRBD1 (6 bases). CDR1 is LNHNV and CDR2 is YYDKDF in the germline V gene (reference sequence). The CDR3 is made up of 15 amino acids. V lost 1 base, J lost 5 bases, and 14 bases lay in between. CDR3 in amino acids: CATSRGGQGHYGYTF. As DNA, the CDR3 is TGTGCCACCAGCAGAGGAGGGCAGGGGCATTATGGCTACACCTTC.

V gene TRBV5-6 combines with J gene TRBJ1-1, with 7 bases fitting TRBD1. Germline CDR1 SGHDT, CDR2 YYEEEE. J lost 1 base, V lost 4 bases, and 13 bases had no gene match. There are 17 residues in the CDR3. CDR3 sequence (DNA): TGTGCCAGCAGCCCCAGTATTAGGGGGCTGCGGAACACTGAAGCTTTCTTT. Residues: CASSPSIRGLRNTEAFF.

The chain employs TRBV27 and TRBJ2-3, with TRBD2 as a possible D gene (7 bases). This CDR3 has 14 residues. The V gene's germline CDR1 is MNHEY and CDR2 SMNVEV (reference sequence). V lost 7 bases and J 4 bases, leaving 15 bases between the germline ends. Here the CDR3 reads CASTYLGGADTQYF. CDR3 in DNA: TGTGCCAGCACCTATTTAGGGGGGGCAGATACGCAGTATTTT.

This clone was detected only once. The CDR3 DNA is TGTGCCAGCAGCTTAATAGGGACAGCCACCCCGGGAGAGACCCAGTACTTC. It translates to CASSLIGTATPGETQYF. V usage is TRBV7-9 and J usage is TRBJ2-5; 7 bases are shared with TRBD1. The CDR3 runs 17 residues. Germline CDR1 is SEHNR and CDR2 is FQNEAQ (reference sequence). Trimming at V came to 2 bases and at J to 4 bases, leaving 13 bases not matched to a gene.

The V call is TRBV5-1, the J call TRBJ2-7, with D perhaps matching TRBD1 or TRBD2 (5 bases each). The CDR3 consists of 13 residues. V lost 4 bases to trimming and J lost 2 bases, with 10 bases between them. Germline V gives CDR1 SGHRS, CDR2 YFSETQ. CDR3 amino acids: CASSASGPYEQYF. The CDR3 bases are TGCGCCAGCAGCGCCTCGGGACCCTACGAGCAGTACTTC. The full variable domain, its missing parts supplied by reference TRBV5-1 and TRBJ2-7, is KAGVTQTPRYLIKTRGQQVTLSCSPISGHRSVSWYQQTPGQGLQFLFEYFSETQRNKGNFPGRFSGRQFSNSRSEMNVSTLELGDSALYLCASSASGPYEQYFGPGTRLTVT.

This clone occurred once. This sample includes further DNA sequences coding for the same CDR3. The J gene is TRBJ2-2, the V gene TRBV12-5; unclear D gene. CDR3 length equals 13 residues. The germline CDR1 and CDR2 sequences are LGHNT and FRNRAP. Trimming stripped 1 base from V and 5 bases from J, with 5 bases between. CDR3 amino acids: CASGLGGTGELFF. As DNA, the CDR3 is TGTGCTAGTGGTTTGGGGGGTACCGGGGAGCTGTTTTTT.